The clone carrying this T cell receptor beta chain was seen more than once but under ten times. No antigen is known for it. The data were obtained in a study of Graves' ophthalmopathy and Graves' hyperthyroidism. Whole-study results and caveats: Detection in blood was also observed for most expanded thyroid clonotypes above 0.001 frequency. At around 68% sensitivity and 72.22% specificity, the model predicted progression of the ophthalmopathy. Using a 13-signature model, the authors split ophthalmopathy from stable hyperthyroidism, with roughly 90% sensitivity and approximately 81% specificity.

With V trimmed by 6 bases and J by 9 bases, 17 bases remained unmatched. The CDR3 consists of 17 residues. CDR1 and CDR2 from the germline V gene are MNHEY and SMNVEV (reference sequence). TCR beta CDR3 amplification used RNA transcripts. HTBI primers primed a first-round RT-PCR, and a second-round multiplex PCR followed. TCRdb ran MiXCR on the multiplex PCR reads and lists one entry per CDR3 protein. The data contain some 360,000 distinct CDR3 sequences, approximately 18% of them singletons. The PBMCs originated from roughly 10 ml of fresh peripheral blood. The clonotype was recovered from an adult woman with stable Graves' hyperthyroidism. The sample was peripheral blood. V gene TRBV27 combines with J gene TRBJ2-7, with 13 bases fitting TRBD2. CDR3 DNA: TGTGCCAGCAGAGAGAACCAGGGGACGGGACTAGCGGGACCGCAGTACTTC. Translated, it gives CASRENQGTGLAGPQYF.